The present entry profiles one T cell receptor beta chain with its context. This sample was taken from a study of cytotoxic CD8 clonotypes in ibrutinib-treated CLL. Background on the study: Researchers reported approximately twelve relapsed/refractory and about 15 treatment-naive patients, 17 of them IGHV unmutated.

Using immunoSEQ multiplex PCR, the repertoire was profiled, and TCRdb retains in-frame clones only, with some absent. The sample has some 140,000 clones, around 93% seen once. Losses at the gene ends were 2 bases for V and 2 bases for J; bases not matched to a gene: 7. The CDR3 contains 16 residues. Germline-derived CDR1 and CDR2 are WNHNN and SYGVQD (reference sequence). The TCR was taken from a human donor with chronic lymphocytic leukemia. The chain has TRBV10-1 and TRBJ2-7; 9 bases line up with TRBD1. The input for sequencing was PBMCs, taken after 12 months of ibrutinib treatment. The CDR3 DNA reads as TGCGCCAGCAGTGAGGGCGGGACAGGGAATACCTACGAGCAGTACTTC. Translation gives CASSEGGTGNTYEQYF.